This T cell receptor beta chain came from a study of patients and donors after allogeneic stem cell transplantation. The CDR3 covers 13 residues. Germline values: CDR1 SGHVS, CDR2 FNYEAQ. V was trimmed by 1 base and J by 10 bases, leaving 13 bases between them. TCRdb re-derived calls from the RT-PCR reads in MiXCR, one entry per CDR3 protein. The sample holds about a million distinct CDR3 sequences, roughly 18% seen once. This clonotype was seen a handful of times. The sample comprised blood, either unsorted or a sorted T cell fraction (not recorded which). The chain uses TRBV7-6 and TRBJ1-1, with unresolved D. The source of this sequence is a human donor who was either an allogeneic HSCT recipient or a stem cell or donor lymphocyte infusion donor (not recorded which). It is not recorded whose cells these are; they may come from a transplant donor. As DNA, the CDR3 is TGTGCCAGCAGCTTAGGTGATCGACCCCCAGCTTTCTTT. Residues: CASSLGDRPPAFF.